This T cell receptor (beta chain) comes out of a study of response to subunit inactivated influenza vaccine. Notes on the study in general: Authors suggested that a seasonal influenza vaccination recruits few new T cells each time.

MiXCR was run by TCRdb on the RT-PCR reads, yielding one entry per CDR3 protein. The table has about 650,000 distinct CDR3 sequences, roughly 15% seen once. The CDR3 spans 13 residues. V trimming: 6 bases; J trimming: 7 bases; junction bases outside the gene matches: 10. The germline gives CDR1 SQVTM, CDR2 ANQGSEA. In regard to this clonotype: Its specificity is unknown.

Sample: PBMCs from blood, taken around 15 days before vaccination. The chain combines TRBV29-1 with TRBJ1-2, with 8 bases lining up with TRBD1. This clonotype was obtained from a man between 45 and 60 years old who received an inactivated influenza vaccine. The CDR3 nucleotides are TGCAGCGTGGATTCCCAGACAGGGGCTGGCTACACCTTC. This translates into CSVDSQTGAGYTF.